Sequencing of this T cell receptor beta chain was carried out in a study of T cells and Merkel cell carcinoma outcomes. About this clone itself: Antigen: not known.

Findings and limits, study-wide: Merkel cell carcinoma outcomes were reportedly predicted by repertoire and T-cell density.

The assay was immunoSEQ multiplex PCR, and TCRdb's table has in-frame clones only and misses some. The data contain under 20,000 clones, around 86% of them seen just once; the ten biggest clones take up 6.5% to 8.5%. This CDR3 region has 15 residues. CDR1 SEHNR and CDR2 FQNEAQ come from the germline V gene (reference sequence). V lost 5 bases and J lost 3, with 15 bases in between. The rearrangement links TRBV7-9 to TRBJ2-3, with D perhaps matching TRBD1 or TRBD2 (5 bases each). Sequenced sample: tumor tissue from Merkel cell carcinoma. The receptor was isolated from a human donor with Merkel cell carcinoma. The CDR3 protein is CASSTQGVRTDTQYF. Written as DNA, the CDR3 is TGTGCCAGCAGCACGCAGGGAGTCCGGACAGATACGCAGTATTTT.